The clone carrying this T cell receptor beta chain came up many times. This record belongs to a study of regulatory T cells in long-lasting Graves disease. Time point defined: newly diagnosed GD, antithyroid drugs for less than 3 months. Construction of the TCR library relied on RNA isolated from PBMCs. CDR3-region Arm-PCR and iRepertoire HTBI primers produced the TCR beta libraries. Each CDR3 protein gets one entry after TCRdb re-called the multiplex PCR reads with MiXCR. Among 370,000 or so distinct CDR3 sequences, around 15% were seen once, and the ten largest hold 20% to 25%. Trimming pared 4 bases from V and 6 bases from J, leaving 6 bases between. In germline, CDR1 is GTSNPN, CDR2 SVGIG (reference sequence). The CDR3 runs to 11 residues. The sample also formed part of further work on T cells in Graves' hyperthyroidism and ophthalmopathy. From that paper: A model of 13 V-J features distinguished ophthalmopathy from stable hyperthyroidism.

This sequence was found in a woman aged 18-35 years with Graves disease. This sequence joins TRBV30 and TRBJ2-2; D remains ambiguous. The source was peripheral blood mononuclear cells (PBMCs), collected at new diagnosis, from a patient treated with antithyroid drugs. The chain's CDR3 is CAWTESGELFF. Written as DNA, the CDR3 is TGTGCCTGGACTGAATCCGGGGAGCTGTTTTTT.